Sequencing of this TCR beta chain was carried out in a study of blood T cell repertoires in COVID-19. CDR3 length equals 14 residues. Trimming left V 5 bases short and J 6 bases short, with 14 bases between. Germline CDR1 SEHNR, CDR2 FQNEAQ (reference sequence). TCRdb's table, derived via immunoSEQ multiplex PCR, lists solely in-frame clones and lacks some. The repertoire holds 200,000 to 300,000 clones, with more than 80% as singletons. This receptor was identified in a human donor in a cohort sampled during active COVID-19. V and J are TRBV7-9 and TRBJ1-5, with D hard to call. The sample was peripheral blood. The DNA for the CDR3 is TGTGCCAGCAGCGCCGGCCTGCCGGGTCAGCCCCAGCATTTT. Residues: CASSAGLPGQPQHF.